The following is a T cell receptor beta chain sequence with its context. Its antigen is unidentified. CDR3 length equals 15 residues. The germline CDR1 and CDR2 sequences are LNHDA and SQIVND (reference sequence). The V end lost 4 bases, the J end lost 5 bases, and 17 bases lay between the germline ends. This entry belongs to a study of T cell repertoires in cytomegalovirus infection. Across the whole study: Public TCR beta signatures marked donors with CMV infection and the matching HLA. Study outcomes and limitations: The cumulative frequency of public TCR beta families identified carriers of CMV plus the relevant HLA. Dominant in the ex vivo response were TCR beta clonotypes restricted by HLA-C and specific for CMV.

TCRdb analysed the reads with MiXCR anew, one entry per CDR3 protein. The sample holds around 710,000 distinct CDR3 sequences, almost 30% seen once. Sequenced material: cultured CD8+ T cells from PBMCs, taken from culture after CMV antigen stimulation. The chain is built from TRBV19 and TRBJ1-1; D not resolved. The origin of this receptor is a human donor in good health (CMV status not recorded). Some clones in this sample may be carry-over from other donors' samples. The CDR3 nucleotides are TGTGCCAGTAGTACCCAGGTGTCACTGGCTACTGAAGCTTTCTTT. As protein: CASSTQVSLATEAFF.